The clone carrying this T cell receptor (beta chain) was seen repeatedly, ten times or more. What it binds is not known. The junction does not match germline at one end; this may be a read error. This entry comes from a study of Graves' ophthalmopathy and Graves' hyperthyroidism. Findings of the study overall: The model's prediction of ophthalmopathy progression had 70.59% sensitivity and around 77% specificity.

The CDR3 extends over 14 amino acids. CDR1 is SGHRS, CDR2 YFSETQ, per germline. Amplified TCR beta CDR3 regions were obtained using RNA transcripts as template. The first round was an RT-PCR with HTBI primers, and the second round was a multiplex PCR. TCRdb fed the multiplex PCR reads into MiXCR, producing one record per CDR3 protein. The table shows approximately 1.2 million distinct CDR3 sequences, with about 36% occurring only once. This clonotype was sampled from an adult man with Graves' hyperthyroidism. The chain couples TRBV5-1 to TRBJ2-5; tentatively, D is TRBD2 (6 bases). The sequencing input was peripheral blood or thyroid tissue (not recorded which). CDR3 DNA sequence: TGTGCCAGCAGCTTTGGAGGGCTCCAAGAGACCCAGTACTTC. It codes for CASSFGGLQETQYF.